The 2 T cell receptor beta chains reported below all come from one sample, sequenced in a study of human T cells and chemical hapten exposure. The sample's time point: patch test 2, 6 weeks after DPC sensitization. Documented treatment: therapeutic diphenylcyclopropenone sensitization with weekly scalp DPC. TCRdb reanalysed the RACE reads using MiXCR and keeps one entry per CDR3 protein. This table holds roughly 380,000 distinct CDR3 sequences, nearly 6.5% found once. Specimen: whole blood, collected in connection with sensitization to the hapten diphenylcyclopropenone (DPC). Source of these receptors: a young woman with alopecia areata. Some clones in this sample may be carry-over from other donors' samples.

There are many counts of this clonotype. CDR3 nucleotide sequence: TGTGCCAGCAGTTTATGGAGTTCACCCCTCCACTTT. Protein sequence: CASSLWSSPLHF. The V and J genes are TRBV12-3 or TRBV12-4 and TRBJ1-6; D uncertain. V was shortened by 2 bases and J by 9 bases, with 5 bases between the two germline ends. The CDR3 runs to 12 residues.

This clonotype was observed at least ten times. This chain links TRBV6-5 with TRBJ2-2; 8 bases fit TRBD1. CDR1 is MNHEY, CDR2 SVGAGI, per germline. The CDR3 is 14 residues long. With V trimmed by 4 bases and J by 4 bases, 2 bases remained unmatched. The CDR3 spells CASSFDRGTGELFF. In DNA, the CDR3 is TGTGCCAGCAGTTTCGACAGGGGCACCGGGGAGCTGTTTTTT.